These 26 T cell receptor beta chains were all obtained from the same sample, sequenced in a study of blood T cell repertoires in COVID-19. Assay: immunoSEQ multiplex PCR; the TCRdb copy retains only in-frame clones and omits some. Counted here are about 100,000 clones, roughly 90% occurring once; the ten biggest clones make up approximately 7%. What was sequenced was peripheral blood. The receptors here all came from a man aged 25 to 40 in a cohort sampled during active COVID-19.

The V call is TRBV5-1, the J call TRBJ1-2; D is perhaps TRBD1 (5 bases). CDR3 length: 15 amino acids. V lost 1 base and J lost 0, with 10 bases in between. Looked up from germline, CDR1 is SGHRS and CDR2 is YFSETQ. For the CDR3, the DNA is TGCGCCAGCAGCTTGTCGGCAGGGCCTAACTATGGCTACACCTTC. Its translation: CASSLSAGPNYGYTF.

The V and J genes are TRBV5-4 and TRBJ2-1; a possible D gene is TRBD1 (6 bases). The CDR3 length is 15 residues. In germline, CDR1 is SGHNT, CDR2 YYREEE (reference sequence). V was pared by 0 bases and J by 5 bases, with 12 bases between. CDR3 coding DNA: TGTGCCAGCAGCTTGGATGCAGGGGCTCACAATGAGCAGTTCTTC. Protein: CASSLDAGAHNEQFF. The variable domain in full, completed from reference TRBV5-4 and TRBJ2-1, reads ETGVTQSPTHLIKTRGQQVTLRCSSQSGHNTVSWYQQALGQGPQFIFQYYREEENGRGNFPPRFSGLQFPNYSSELNVNALELDDSALYLCASSLDAGAHNEQFFGPGTRLTVL.

The chain carries TRBV29-1 and TRBJ2-7; D may be TRBD1 (5 bases). The CDR3 consists of 11 residues. The V end was cut by 7 bases, the J end by 4 bases, with 11 bases between. Germline V CDR1 and CDR2: SQVTM, ANQGSEA. CDR3 DNA: TGCAGCGCCGGACAAACGTACGAGCAGTACTTC. Its translation: CSAGQTYEQYF.

The rearrangement uses TRBV9 and TRBJ2-7, with a possible D match to TRBD2 (6 bases). This CDR3 is built from 15 residues. Per germline, CDR1 SGDLS and CDR2 YYNGEE. V gave up 0 bases and J gave up 7 bases, with 17 bases separating them. CDR3 bases: TGTGCCAGCAGCGTAGACGGGAGAGGGGCTACGGAGCAGTACTTC. Protein product: CASSVDGRGATEQYF.

The rearrangement joins TRBV7-9 to TRBJ2-1; 7 bases fit TRBD1. V shed 4 bases and J 3 bases; nucleotides not matched to a gene: 9. This CDR3 contains 16 residues. The germline V gene has CDR1 SEHNR and CDR2 FQNEAQ (reference sequence). The CDR3 DNA reads as TGTGCCAGCAGCTCGAACCCCAGGGGGTTCTACAATGAGCAGTTCTTC. This codes for CASSSNPRGFYNEQFF. Filled out from reference TRBV7-9 and TRBJ2-1, the complete variable domain reads DTGVSQNPRHKITKRGQNVTFRCDPISEHNRLYWYRQTLGQGPEFLTYFQNEAQLEKSRLLSDRFSAERPKGSFSTLEIQRTEQGDSAMYLCASSSNPRGFYNEQFFGPGTRLTVL.

The chain employs TRBV12-3 or TRBV12-4 and TRBJ2-5; the D is unclear. There are 13 residues in the CDR3. V was shortened by 0 bases and J by 2 bases, with 4 bases between the two germline ends. DNA for the CDR3: TGTGCCAGCAGTTTAGCGCGGCAAGAGACCCAGTACTTC. Protein sequence: CASSLARQETQYF.

This clone was seen once. This rearrangement joins TRBV19 to TRBJ2-1, with a tentative D call TRBD2 (5 bases). V was cut by 8 bases and J by 2 bases, with 10 bases left in between. The CDR3 totals 13 residues. Germline CDR1 LNHDA, CDR2 SQIVND (reference sequence). The DNA of the CDR3 is TGTGCCAGTGCCTCCGGGACCTACAATGAGCAGTTCTTC. It yields the protein CASASGTYNEQFF.

The chain recombines TRBV28 with TRBJ1-2; TRBD1 is a possible D gene (5 bases). Trimming took off 5 bases at V and 4 bases at J, with 17 bases between the two ends. Germline CDR1 reads MDHEN; CDR2 reads SYDVKM. This CDR3 contains 15 residues. The CDR3 nucleotides are TGTGCCAGCAGTACCCACGGGGGGGTGAGCTATGGCTACACCTTC. It codes for CASSTHGGVSYGYTF.

This clone was counted a single time. The chain carries TRBV27 and TRBJ2-3, with D perhaps TRBD1 (6 bases). Deletions cut 2 bases from V and 3 bases from J, with 12 bases between. The CDR3 sequence is 15 residues long. Germline-derived CDR1 and CDR2 are MNHEY and SMNVEV (reference sequence). The chain's CDR3 is CASSLEGVGTDTQYF. CDR3 nucleotides: TGTGCCAGCAGTTTAGAGGGGGTGGGGACAGATACGCAGTATTTT.

The chain combines TRBV5-1 with TRBJ2-3; 8 bases fit TRBD1. The length of the CDR3 is 15 residues. Germline CDR1 and CDR2: SGHRS and YFSETQ. The ends lost 5 bases at V and 4 bases at J; junction bases unmatched: 9. CDR3 region: CASRPAGGASDTQYF. In DNA, the CDR3 is TGCGCCAGCAGGCCCGCAGGGGGCGCCTCAGATACGCAGTATTTT.

This sequence joins TRBV2 and TRBJ1-2; TRBD1 matches at 10 bases. Germline CDR1 reads SNHLY; CDR2 reads FYNNEI. With V trimmed by 6 bases and J by 4 bases, 5 bases remained unmatched. The CDR3 covers 14 residues. The CDR3 region is CASSRQGAGYGYTF. CDR3 bases: TGTGCCAGCAGCCGACAGGGGGCGGGCTATGGCTACACCTTC.

V and J are TRBV6-4 and TRBJ2-2, with D perhaps matching TRBD1 (6 bases). Looked up from germline, CDR1 is MRHNA and CDR2 is SNTAGT. This CDR3 is built from 12 residues. Trimming stripped 6 bases from V and 7 bases from J, with 9 bases between. The CDR3 is CASSQDSGELFF. The CDR3, as DNA: TGTGCCAGCAGCCAGGACAGCGGGGAGCTGTTTTTT.

In DNA form, the CDR3 reads TGTGCCTGGACGTCGGGGGGATCTTCCAGCTCCTACAATGAGCAGTTCTTC. It encodes CAWTSGGSSSSYNEQFF. V and J are TRBV30 and TRBJ2-1, with TRBD2 matching over 7 bases. The CDR3 has 17 amino acids. CDR1 and CDR2 (germline): GTSNPN, SVGIG (reference sequence). The J segment lost 0 bases and the V segment lost 4 bases, leaving 12 bases of the junction unmatched. The variable domain in full, completed from reference TRBV30 and TRBJ2-1, reads SQTIHQWPATLVQPVGSPLSLECTVEGTSNPNLYWYRQAAGRGLQLLFYSVGIGQISSEVPQNLSASRPQDRQFILSSKKLLLSDSGFYLCAWTSGGSSSSYNEQFFGPGTRLTVL.

The chain joins TRBV19 to TRBJ2-7; the D gene is possibly TRBD1 (6 bases). Trimming took 4 bases from V and 4 from J, leaving 17 bases between them. The length of the CDR3 is 15 residues. Per the germline V gene, CDR1 is LNHDA and CDR2 is SQIVND (reference sequence). CDR3 in amino acids: CASSTKAQGLYEQYF. CDR3 in DNA: TGTGCCAGTAGTACGAAAGCACAGGGTTTGTACGAGCAGTACTTC. The whole variable domain, filled in from reference TRBV19 and TRBJ2-7, reads DGGITQSPKYLFRKEGQNVTLSCEQNLNHDAMYWYRQDPGQGLRLIYYSQIVNDFQKGDIAEGYSVSREKKESFPLTVTSAQKNPTAFYLCASSTKAQGLYEQYFGPGTRLTVT.

The V and J genes are TRBV10-3 and TRBJ2-3, with 7 bases lining up with TRBD1. Germline V gene data show CDR1 as ENHRY and CDR2 as SYGVKD. V lost 0 bases and J lost 4; bases outside the gene matches: 4. The CDR3 runs 15 residues. The CDR3 DNA follows: TGTGCCATCAGTGAGTCGAACCAGGGGGCAGATACGCAGTATTTT. Translation gives CAISESNQGADTQYF.

The V and J genes are TRBV28 and TRBJ2-5; 7 bases line up with TRBD1. The trim removed 5 bases at V and 2 bases at J, leaving 8 bases unmatched. The germline V gene has CDR1 MDHEN and CDR2 SYDVKM. This CDR3 has 15 residues. CDR3 nucleotide sequence: TGTGCCAGCAGTGTTCCGGGACAGATACAAGAGACCCAGTACTTC. Translating gives CASSVPGQIQETQYF. The full variable domain, with the rest looked up from reference TRBV28 and TRBJ2-5, is DVKVTQSSRYLVKRTGEKVFLECVQDMDHENMFWYRQDPGLGLRLIYFSYDVKMKEKGDIPEGYSVSREKKERFSLILESASTNQTSMYLCASSVPGQIQETQYFGPGTRLLVL.

The rearrangement links TRBV3-1 (or the pseudogene TRBV3-2) to TRBJ1-6; TRBD1 might be the D (6 bases). V dropped 1 base and J dropped 5 bases, with 9 bases sitting between them. CDR3 length equals 15 residues. The germline gives CDR1 LGHDT, CDR2 YNNKEL (reference sequence). CDR3 in DNA: TGTGCCAGCAGCCAAGCCAGGGGTGATAATTCACCCCTCCACTTT. Protein: CASSQARGDNSPLHF.

The gene calls are TRBV21-1 and TRBJ2-5; the D call TRBD2 from the table was never checked on the DNA. TRBV21-1 constitutes a pseudogene. The CDR3 has 15 residues. CDR3 protein: CASSKRSGGLETQYF. In nucleotides, the CDR3 is TGTGCCAGCAGCAAACGTAGCGGGGGGTTAGAGACCCAGTACTTC.

This clone has only a few counts. V usage is TRBV10-3 and J usage is TRBJ2-2; D is undetermined. Trimming pared 7 bases from V and 7 bases from J, leaving 16 bases between. This CDR3 is 14 amino acids long. CDR1 is ENHRY and CDR2 is SYGVKD in the germline V gene. CDR3 sequence: CAIISSGANGELFF. The CDR3 DNA reads TGTGCCATCATCTCCTCAGGCGCCAACGGGGAGCTGTTTTTT.

A single count supports this clone. The chain carries TRBV28 and TRBJ2-6; 8 nucleotides align to TRBD2. In germline, CDR1 is MDHEN, CDR2 SYDVKM. This CDR3 has 18 residues. V lost 6 bases to trimming and J lost 1 base; unmatched junction nucleotides: 11. Here the CDR3 DNA reads TGTGCCAGCAGCCCCCCTGGGACTAGGTATTCTGGGGCCAACGTCCTGACTTTC. It encodes CASSPPGTRYSGANVLTF.

The chain links TRBV5-5 to TRBJ1-5; 7 nucleotides agree with TRBD1. Trimming at V came to 1 base and at J to 2 bases, leaving 6 bases not matched to a gene. The CDR3 sequence is 16 residues long. Germline V gene sequence: CDR1 SGHKS, CDR2 YYEKEE (reference sequence). In nucleotides, the CDR3 is TGTGCCAGCAGCTTGACACAGGGGAGTCGCAATCAGCCCCAGCATTTT. Its translation: CASSLTQGSRNQPQHF. Combining the CDR3 with reference TRBV5-5 and TRBJ1-5 gives the whole variable domain DAGVTQSPTHLIKTRGQQVTLRCSPISGHKSVSWYQQVLGQGPQFIFQYYEKEERGRGNFPDRFSARQFPNYSSELNVNALLLGDSALYLCASSLTQGSRNQPQHFGDGTRLSIL.

This rearrangement joins TRBV6-2 or TRBV6-3 to TRBJ2-7; possibly TRBD1 for D (5 bases). The V end was cut by 5 bases, the J end by 4 bases, with 12 bases between. The CDR3 has 13 residues. Germline V gene data show CDR1 as MNHEY and CDR2 as SVGEGT. This chain's CDR3 is CASSTGRFYEQYF. CDR3 nucleotides: TGTGCCAGCAGTACAGGACGGTTTTACGAGCAGTACTTC.

J is TRBJ1-6 and V is TRBV28; possibly TRBD1 for D (5 bases). Trimming took 1 base from V and 5 from J, leaving 15 bases between them. Germline V gene data show CDR1 as MDHEN and CDR2 as SYDVKM. The CDR3 is made up of 17 amino acids. The CDR3 spells CASSLYRSPFNNSPLHF. The CDR3 DNA reads TGTGCCAGCAGTTTATACAGGTCGCCCTTTAATAATTCACCCCTCCACTTT.

V usage is TRBV3-1 (or the pseudogene TRBV3-2) and J usage is TRBJ2-3, with 10 bases lining up with TRBD2. After removal of 1 base from V and 6 bases from J, the junction contained 4 bases not matched to a gene. The CDR3 sequence is 15 residues long. Per germline, CDR1 LGHDT and CDR2 YNNKEL (reference sequence). The DNA for the CDR3 is TGTGCCAGCAGCCAAGTAGCGGGGGGAGGGGATACGCAGTATTTT. Protein: CASSQVAGGGDTQYF.

This chain joins TRBV6-5 and TRBJ1-2; TRBD1 matches 8 bases. CDR1 is MNHEY and CDR2 is SVGAGI in the germline V gene. The CDR3 spans 13 residues. V trimming: 4 bases; J trimming: 4 bases; junction bases outside the gene matches: 2. The CDR3 bases are TGTGCCAGCAGTTCGGACAGGGCCTATGGCTACACCTTC. It encodes CASSSDRAYGYTF.

This chain uses TRBV25-1 with TRBJ2-7, with TRBD2 matching 11 bases. V was pared by 9 bases and J by 0 bases, with 1 base of the junction left unmatched. This CDR3 is built from 13 residues. Germline CDR1 is MGHDK and CDR2 is SYGVNS. CDR3 amino acids: CARLAGDSYEQYF. As DNA, the CDR3 is TGTGCCAGACTAGCGGGGGACTCCTACGAGCAGTACTTC.